A single sample is the source of the 31 T cell receptor beta chains below, sequenced in a study of blood T cell repertoires in COVID-19. Some clones are missing from TCRdb's copy, which holds only in-frame ones; the method was immunoSEQ multiplex PCR. The sample has roughly 150,000 clones, around nine tenths seen once. The sequenced sample consisted of peripheral blood. Receptors were obtained from a woman of 80 years or more with COVID-19, enrolled during active disease.

The chain combines TRBV27 with TRBJ2-7, with D perhaps matching TRBD2 (5 bases). The CDR3 sequence is 15 residues long. Germline-derived CDR1 and CDR2 are MNHEY and SMNVEV (reference sequence). V lost 7 bases to trimming and J lost 0 bases, with 16 bases between them. CDR3 coding DNA: TGTGCCAGCACCCCACGCGCGGGTGGCTCCTACGAGCAGTACTTC. It yields the protein CASTPRAGGSYEQYF.

V is TRBV7-9 and J is TRBJ1-1, with TRBD1 matching 8 bases. CDR3 length: 15 residues. In germline, CDR1 is SEHNR, CDR2 FQNEAQ (reference sequence). V shed 5 bases and J 2 bases; nucleotides not matched to a gene: 7. This chain's CDR3 is CASSPSQGGNTEAFF. Written as DNA, the CDR3 is TGTGCCAGCAGCCCCTCACAGGGGGGAAACACTGAAGCTTTCTTT. The entire variable domain, with the rest obtained from reference TRBV7-9 and TRBJ1-1, is as follows: DTGVSQNPRHKITKRGQNVTFRCDPISEHNRLYWYRQTLGQGPEFLTYFQNEAQLEKSRLLSDRFSAERPKGSFSTLEIQRTEQGDSAMYLCASSPSQGGNTEAFFGQGTRLTVV.

The V gene is TRBV7-6, the J gene TRBJ2-2; 9 bases line up with TRBD1. This CDR3 has 17 residues. After removal of 2 bases from V and 9 bases from J, the junction contained 13 bases not matched to a gene. Germline lookup yields CDR1 SGHVS and CDR2 FNYEAQ. CDR3 DNA sequence: TGTGCCAGCAGCTTATTACCTGGACAGGGGATGGTCAGGGAGCTGTTTTTT. Translation gives CASSLLPGQGMVRELFF.

The V gene is TRBV24-1, the J gene TRBJ2-3; 9 bases agree with TRBD1. After removal of 1 base from V and 6 bases from J, the junction contained 16 bases not matched to a gene. This CDR3 region has 19 residues. Germline CDR1 KGHDR, CDR2 SFDVKD. CDR3 bases: TGTGCCACCAGTGATTTCAGCCCGGGGGGACAGGGATTCTCCGATACGCAGTATTTT. Amino acids: CATSDFSPGGQGFSDTQYF.

The chain is built from TRBV27 and TRBJ2-5; TRBD2 matches 15 bases. The V and J ends lost 5 bases and 5 bases, in that order; junction bases with no gene match: 6. The CDR3 has 16 residues. Germline lookup yields CDR1 MNHEY and CDR2 SMNVEV (reference sequence). The CDR3 region has the DNA TGTGCCAGCAGTCGGACTAGCGGGAGGGTTCAGGAGACCCAGTACTTC. Protein: CASSRTSGRVQETQYF.

This rearrangement joins TRBV11-2 to TRBJ2-1, with 10 bases identical to TRBD2. The CDR3 spans 16 residues. V dropped 2 bases and J dropped 6; count of bases not matched to a gene: 7. Germline V gene lookup returns CDR1 SGHAT and CDR2 FQNNGV. The CDR3 reads CASSLNGGLAINEQFF. CDR3 DNA sequence: TGTGCCAGCAGCTTAAATGGGGGACTAGCGATCAATGAGCAGTTCTTC.

The rearrangement joins TRBV5-1 to TRBJ1-4; TRBD1 aligns across 8 bases. The V segment lost 5 bases and the J segment 2 bases; nucleotides outside the gene matches: 5. Germline values: CDR1 SGHRS, CDR2 YFSETQ. CDR3 size: 15 residues. The CDR3 nucleotides read TGCGCCAGCAGACCCAGACAGGGGACTAATGAAAAACTGTTTTTT. Protein sequence: CASRPRQGTNEKLFF.

The rearrangement uses TRBV5-6 and TRBJ1-2, with D possibly being TRBD1 (6 bases). The CDR3 is 14 residues long. Deletions cut 0 bases from V and 8 bases from J, with 14 bases between. The germline CDR1 and CDR2 sequences are SGHDT and YYEEEE. The CDR3 sequence is CASSLEAGADGYTF. The CDR3 bases are TGTGCCAGCAGCTTGGAGGCGGGGGCGGACGGCTACACCTTC.

The rearrangement links TRBV10-3 to TRBJ2-3, with TRBD1 matching over 9 bases. This CDR3 contains 18 residues. The germline V gene has CDR1 ENHRY and CDR2 SYGVKD. After removal of 3 bases from V and 4 bases from J, the junction contained 14 bases not matched to a gene. CDR3 DNA: TGTGCCATCAGTGATACCTTGTCGGGACAGGGAAATGCAGATACGCAGTATTTT. Its protein is CAISDTLSGQGNADTQYF.

This clone was seen only a few times. The chain uses TRBV4-3 and TRBJ1-3; unclear D gene. This CDR3 has 13 amino acids. Trimming stripped 3 bases from V and 4 bases from J, with 7 bases between. Germline V lookup: CDR1 LGHNA, CDR2 YSLEER. CDR3 loop: CASSHTAGNTIYF. CDR3 DNA: TGCGCCAGCAGCCACACAGCCGGAAACACCATATATTTT.

The chain is built from TRBV9 and TRBJ2-3, with 7 bases identical to TRBD2. The V and J ends lost 7 bases and 8 bases, in that order; junction bases with no gene match: 16. The CDR3 is made up of 15 amino acids. CDR1 and CDR2 from the germline V gene are SGDLS and YYNGEE. The CDR3 here is CASAPSREAPGTQYF. CDR3 nucleotides: TGTGCCAGCGCCCCCTCCCGGGAGGCCCCCGGTACGCAGTATTTT.

This chain uses TRBV4-2 with TRBJ1-5, with 7 bases identical to TRBD1. Germline values: CDR1 LGHNA, CDR2 YNFKEQ. The CDR3 is 16 amino acids. The trim removed 0 bases at V and 6 bases at J, leaving 8 bases unmatched. The CDR3 DNA follows: TGTGCCAGCAGCCAAGAAGGGAGGCAGGGGGGTCAGCCCCAGCATTTT. Residues: CASSQEGRQGGQPQHF.

The chain couples TRBV12-3 or TRBV12-4 to TRBJ2-7, with unresolved D. The CDR3 is 11 amino acids. The V and J ends lost 3 bases and 13 bases respectively, with 13 bases between them. In nucleotides, the CDR3 is TGTGCCAGCAGTTTTGGCCAGGCCACATACTTC. Its protein is CASSFGQATYF.

The V gene is TRBV19, the J gene TRBJ1-5; unclear D gene. Germline V gene sequence: CDR1 LNHDA, CDR2 SQIVND (reference sequence). Trimming shortened V by 10 bases and J by 2 bases, and 24 bases separated the two germline ends. The CDR3 is made up of 17 amino acids. The CDR3 loop is CATTAHSPAIGNQPQHF. DNA of the CDR3: TGTGCCACCACTGCCCATTCGCCCGCGATAGGCAATCAGCCCCAGCATTTT.

This chain's CDR3 is CASSYSGQGTEAFF. The CDR3 DNA sequence: TGTGCCAGCAGTTACTCGGGACAGGGCACTGAAGCTTTCTTT. This chain joins TRBV6-2 or TRBV6-3 and TRBJ1-1, with TRBD1 matching over 9 bases. After removal of 0 bases from V and 4 bases from J, the junction contained 0 bases not matched to a gene. This CDR3 spans 14 amino acids. Germline values: CDR1 MNHEY, CDR2 SVGEGT.

This clone appeared a single time. The chain carries TRBV9 and TRBJ2-2, with 8 bases lining up with TRBD2. Trimming took 3 bases from V and 5 from J; bases not matched to a gene: 12. The V gene's germline CDR1 is SGDLS and CDR2 YYNGEE. The CDR3 runs to 17 residues. CDR3 amino acids: CASSEGVRAGETGELFF. CDR3 sequence (DNA): TGTGCCAGCAGCGAGGGGGTGCGAGCGGGAGAAACCGGGGAGCTGTTTTTT. Combining the CDR3 with reference TRBV9 and TRBJ2-2 gives the whole variable domain DSGVTQTPKHLITATGQRVTLRCSPRSGDLSVYWYQQSLDQGLQFLIQYYNGEERAKGNILERFSAQQFPDLHSELNLSSLELGDSALYFCASSEGVRAGETGELFFGEGSRLTVL.

The chain carries TRBV28 and TRBJ2-3; 13 bases line up with TRBD2. Germline CDR1 is MDHEN and CDR2 is SYDVKM. Trimming at V came to 7 bases and at J to 10 bases, leaving 8 bases not matched to a gene. The CDR3 runs 14 residues. CDR3 bases: TGTGCCAGCATCGGGACTAGCGGGACTTCTCCGCAGTATTTT. Encoded protein: CASIGTSGTSPQYF.

This chain connects TRBV12-5 to TRBJ2-3; D is perhaps TRBD2 (5 bases). Germline V gene sequence: CDR1 LGHNT, CDR2 FRNRAP. V shed 6 bases and J shed 0 bases, with 10 bases lying between them. The CDR3 contains 14 residues. The CDR3 DNA sequence: TGTGCTAGTGGCAAGAGCGGAAGCACAGATACGCAGTATTTT. Translation gives CASGKSGSTDTQYF.

This clone turned up a few times. This chain connects TRBV7-2 to TRBJ1-5; D might be TRBD1 (6 bases). CDR3 length equals 14 residues. Germline-derived CDR1 and CDR2 are SGHTA and FQGNSA. The V end was cut by 1 base, the J end by 5 bases, with 9 bases between. The CDR3 region is CASSLGGGYQPQHF. DNA of the CDR3: TGTGCCAGCAGCTTAGGAGGGGGATATCAGCCCCAGCATTTT. Based on the CDR3 plus reference TRBV7-2 and TRBJ1-5, the full variable domain is GAGVSQSPSNKVTEKGKDVELRCDPISGHTALYWYRQSLGQGLEFLIYFQGNSAPDKSGLPSDRFSAERTGGSVSTLTIQRTQQEDSAVYLCASSLGGGYQPQHFGDGTRLSIL.

The chain employs TRBV25-1 and TRBJ1-3, with a possible D match to TRBD1 (5 bases). This CDR3 has 12 amino acids. V shed 8 bases and J shed 0 bases, with 5 bases lying between them. Germline loops: CDR1 MGHDK, CDR2 SYGVNS. The CDR3 region has the DNA TGTGCCAGCGGGGCCTCTGGAAACACCATATATTTT. Its translation is CASGASGNTIYF.

The chain is built from TRBV7-2 and TRBJ2-2, with no clear D. The CDR3 totals 14 residues. CDR1 is SGHTA, CDR2 FQGNSA, per germline. The V end was cut by 2 bases, the J end by 2 bases, with 6 bases between. The CDR3 coding sequence is TGTGCCAGCAGCTTACTCTATAACACCGGGGAGCTGTTTTTT. This gives the protein CASSLLYNTGELFF. The full variable domain, rest sourced from reference TRBV7-2 and TRBJ2-2, is GAGVSQSPSNKVTEKGKDVELRCDPISGHTALYWYRQSLGQGLEFLIYFQGNSAPDKSGLPSDRFSAERTGGSVSTLTIQRTQQEDSAVYLCASSLLYNTGELFFGEGSRLTVL.

The CDR3, as DNA: TGTGCCAGCAGTTCGAGGGACAGTTATAACTATGGCTACACCTTC. Translation gives CASSSRDSYNYGYTF. The chain joins TRBV28 to TRBJ1-2, with TRBD1 matching over 7 bases. There are 15 residues in the CDR3. CDR1 is MDHEN, CDR2 SYDVKM, per germline. V trimming: 4 bases; J trimming: 1 base; junction bases outside the gene matches: 6.

This sequence joins TRBV4-2 and TRBJ1-4; 8 bases are a match to TRBD1. Germline CDR1 is LGHNA and CDR2 is YNFKEQ. CDR3 length equals 17 residues. After removal of 0 bases from V and 0 bases from J, the junction contained 3 bases not matched to a gene. The chain's CDR3 is CASSQEGTGSTNEKLFF. CDR3 sequence (DNA): TGTGCCAGCAGCCAAGAAGGGACAGGCTCAACTAATGAAAAACTGTTTTTT.

V is TRBV9 and J is TRBJ1-4, with D tentatively TRBD1 (5 bases). Germline V lookup: CDR1 SGDLS, CDR2 YYNGEE. This CDR3 has 14 amino acids. V dropped 2 bases and J dropped 7 bases, with 12 bases sitting between them. The CDR3 sequence is CASSVGGLGEKLFF. Here the CDR3 DNA reads TGTGCCAGCAGCGTCGGGGGGTTGGGTGAAAAACTGTTTTTT.

V usage is TRBV19 and J usage is TRBJ2-2, with 9 positions matching TRBD1. This CDR3 is built from 14 residues. In germline, CDR1 is LNHDA, CDR2 SQIVND (reference sequence). Germline trimming cut 8 bases from V and 1 base from J; bases unmatched to any gene: 2. The CDR3 nucleotides are TGTGCCAGTGGGGGACAGGGGAACACCGGGGAGCTGTTTTTT. It yields the protein CASGGQGNTGELFF.

CDR3 nucleotide sequence: TGTGCCAGCAGTGAAAGTAAGAGGGCTGAAGCTTTCTTT. This codes for CASSESKRAEAFF. This chain joins TRBV6-1 and TRBJ1-1; D unclear. Looked up from germline, CDR1 is MNHNS and CDR2 is SASEGT. The CDR3 is made up of 13 amino acids. V lost 2 bases to trimming and J lost 6 bases, with 10 bases between them.

The chain links TRBV9 to TRBJ1-6; D possibly corresponds to TRBD1 (5 bases). Deletions cut 3 bases from V and 6 bases from J, with 13 bases between. Germline V CDR1 and CDR2: SGDLS, YYNGEE. The CDR3 spans 15 residues. The CDR3 here is CASSAGTSSNSPLHF. CDR3 DNA sequence: TGTGCCAGCAGCGCAGGGACTTCCAGTAATTCACCCCTCCACTTT.

CDR3 residues: CASSPSRSISGNEQFF. The CDR3, as DNA: TGTGCCAGCTCACCTTCCCGTAGCATCTCGGGGAATGAGCAGTTCTTC. The rearrangement links TRBV18 to TRBJ2-1, with TRBD2 as a possible D gene (5 bases). Trimming left V 3 bases short and J 7 bases short, with 19 bases between. The CDR3 consists of 16 residues. Germline-derived CDR1 and CDR2 are KGHSH and LQKENI.

The chain has TRBV19 and TRBJ1-5, with D hard to call. The CDR3 totals 15 residues. Trimming left V 6 bases short and J 0 bases short, with 12 bases between. Germline V gives CDR1 LNHDA, CDR2 SQIVND (reference sequence). CDR3 in amino acids: CASRIAPNSNQPQHF. CDR3 sequence (DNA): TGTGCCAGTAGGATCGCCCCTAATAGCAATCAGCCCCAGCATTTT.

This chain uses TRBV27 with TRBJ1-1; no clear D. V gave up 2 bases and J gave up 5 bases, with 12 bases separating them. The V gene's germline CDR1 is MNHEY and CDR2 SMNVEV (reference sequence). The length of the CDR3 is 14 residues. CDR3 amino acids: CASSLSPQRTEAFF. As DNA, the CDR3 is TGTGCCAGCAGTTTAAGCCCCCAGAGGACTGAAGCTTTCTTT.

This clone was observed a few times. The chain joins TRBV3-1 (or the pseudogene TRBV3-2) to TRBJ2-7; TRBD2 matches at 7 bases. CDR3 size: 15 residues. Losses at the gene ends were 1 base for V and 0 bases for J; bases not matched to a gene: 3. Germline CDR1 reads LGHDT; CDR2 reads YNNKEL (reference sequence). CDR3: CASSQGRGGSYEQYF. CDR3 nucleotide sequence: TGTGCCAGCAGCCAAGGGCGCGGGGGCTCCTACGAGCAGTACTTC.